The entry that follows covers one T cell receptor beta chain sequence. The antigen remains unidentified. This sample was included in a study of shared clonotypes between healthy human individuals. Across the whole study: Each donor had three CD4 naive, three CD4 memory, two CD8 naive and one CD8 memory plate.

The authors divided CD4+ cells into CD45RA+ naive and CD45RA-negative memory subsets. The CDR3 has 14 amino acids. V shed 7 bases and J shed 2 bases, with 15 bases lying between them. The germline gives CDR1 SEHNR, CDR2 FQNEAQ (reference sequence). Profiled with immunoSEQ multiplex PCR; TCRdb holds only in-frame clones, not every one. The sample carries almost 750,000 clones, roughly two thirds recorded once. Study-wide results and caveats: Relative to clonotypes present in all four donors, those not shared had lower generation probabilities. Naive subsets typically showed greater estimated richness than memory subsets.

Sequences were obtained from memory CD4+ T cells sorted from blood. As to subset: CD45RA-negative fraction. The V gene is TRBV7-9, the J gene TRBJ2-7, with D perhaps assigned TRBD1 or TRBD2 (5 bases each). The receptor was derived from a woman in her twenties or thirties in good health. CDR3 residues: CASKTRQGPYEQYF. The CDR3 DNA follows: TGTGCCAGCAAAACCCGCCAGGGACCCTACGAGCAGTACTTC.